This T cell receptor (beta chain) appears in the sequencing data of a study of control samples from healthy donors and cancer patients. Germline V gives CDR1 DFQATT, CDR2 SNEGSKA (reference sequence). The trim removed 3 bases at V and 4 bases at J, leaving 9 bases unmatched. The CDR3 covers 15 residues. Clones were read by immunoSEQ multiplex PCR, and TCRdb kept only the in-frame ones, dropping some. Of over 50,000 clones in the sample, under 90% were seen once. V usage is TRBV20-1 and J usage is TRBJ2-3; TRBD2 agrees at 8 bases. This clonotype was obtained from a man between 70 and 80 years old in good health. Sequenced material: blood. The CDR3 nucleotides read TGCAGTGCTAGTCCCTTAGCGGGACTGCCAGATACGCAGTATTTT. It is translated as CSASPLAGLPDTQYF.